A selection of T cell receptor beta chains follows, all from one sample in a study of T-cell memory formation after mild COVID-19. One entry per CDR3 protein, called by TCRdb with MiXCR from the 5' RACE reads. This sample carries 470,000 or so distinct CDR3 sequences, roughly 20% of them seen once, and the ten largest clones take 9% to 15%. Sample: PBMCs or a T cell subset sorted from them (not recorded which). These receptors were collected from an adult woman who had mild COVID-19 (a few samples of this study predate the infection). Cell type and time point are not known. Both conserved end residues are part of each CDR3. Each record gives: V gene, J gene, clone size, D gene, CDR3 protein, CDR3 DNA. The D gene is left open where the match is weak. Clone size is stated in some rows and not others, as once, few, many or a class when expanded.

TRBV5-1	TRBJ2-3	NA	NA	CASSSGIGGNQDTQYF	TGCGCCAGCAGCTCGGGGATAGGGGGGAATCAGGATACGCAGTATTTT
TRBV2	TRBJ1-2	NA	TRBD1	CASSVRGIPYGYTF	TGTGCCAGCAGTGTCAGGGGGATTCCCTATGGCTACACCTTC
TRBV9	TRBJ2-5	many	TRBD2	CASSVAPGLAQETQYF	TGTGCCAGCAGCGTAGCTCCAGGACTAGCCCAAGAGACCCAGTACTTC
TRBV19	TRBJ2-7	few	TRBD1	CASTGQGTYEQYF	TGTGCCAGTACTGGACAGGGGACCTACGAGCAGTACTTC
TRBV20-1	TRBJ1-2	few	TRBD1	CSARHRGNYGYTF	TGCAGTGCTAGACACAGGGGGAACTATGGCTACACCTTC
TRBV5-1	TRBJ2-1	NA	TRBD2	CASSARLAGEINEQFF	TGCGCCAGCAGCGCCAGACTAGCGGGGGAAATAAATGAGCAGTTCTTC
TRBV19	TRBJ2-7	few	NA	CASSIRRDSYEQYF	TGTGCCAGTAGTATTCGTAGGGACTCCTACGAGCAGTACTTC
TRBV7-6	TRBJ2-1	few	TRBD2	CASSSGTSGGINEQFF	TGTGCCAGCAGCTCAGGGACTAGCGGGGGGATCAATGAGCAGTTCTTC
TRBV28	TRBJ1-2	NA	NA	CASRVGIYGYTF	TGTGCCAGCAGAGTAGGGATATATGGCTACACCTTC
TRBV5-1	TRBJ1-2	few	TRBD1	CASSSPGQGGVRGYTF	TGCGCCAGCAGCTCGCCGGGACAGGGAGGGGTGCGGGGCTACACCTTC
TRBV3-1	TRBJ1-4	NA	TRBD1	CASSLTGSKEKLFF	TGTGCCAGCAGCCTGACAGGGTCAAAGGAAAAACTGTTTTTT